What follows are 14 T cell receptor beta chains derived from one specimen sequenced in a study of blood T cells in healthy people across ages (dated by TCRdb to the mid-2010s). Libraries came from 5' RACE. Reads for this sample came from an Illumina HiSeq 2500. A second PCR of about 7 to 12 cycles was run with a J-beta primer mix and a sample-barcoded 5' primer. TCRdb redid the processing of the public reads, applying fastp at Q25 and MiXCR, and retained in-frame beta chains. Rows are combined by CDR3 protein, so each entry shows the most common genes and DNA. Here the sample has about a million distinct CDR3 sequences; roughly 50% occur a single time. The top ten clones comprise roughly 23% of the sample. Sample: blood. Receptor source: a woman aged 55-70 years in good health.

V usage is TRBV5-1 and J usage is TRBJ2-5; D gene ambiguous. The J call may be incorrect, as the DNA end agrees better with TRBJ2-7. CDR1 is SGHRS, CDR2 YFSETQ, per germline. The CDR3 loop spans 14 amino acids. DNA of the CDR3: TGCGCCAGCAGCTTGTATGGCCAGAGCGCCGAGCAGTACTTC. Translation: CASSLYGQSAEQYF.

The gene calls are TRBV4-1 and TRBJ2-1; 7 nucleotides match TRBD2. The germline V gene has CDR1 MGHRA and CDR2 YSYEKL. The CDR3 is made up of 16 amino acids. V lost 1 base, J lost 2 bases, and 5 bases stayed unmatched. CDR3 in DNA: TGCGCCAGCAGCCAAGCTAGCGGAGGGGCCTACAATGAGCAGTTCTTC. Its protein product is CASSQASGGAYNEQFF.

The chain uses TRBV7-3 and TRBJ2-3; D uncertain. Germline V lookup: CDR1 SGHTA, CDR2 FQGTGA. This CDR3 has 15 residues. Trimming took off 1 base at V and 2 bases at J, with 10 bases between the two ends. CDR3 protein: CASSLMGWITDTQYF. DNA for the CDR3: TGTGCCAGCAGCTTAATGGGGTGGATCACAGATACGCAGTATTTT.

CDR3 loop: CASSFSLAEIQYF. As DNA, the CDR3 is TGTGCCAGCAGCTTCTCACTAGCAGAGATTCAGTACTTC. V and J are TRBV7-9 and TRBJ2-4; weak D call: TRBD2 (6 bases). Germline lookup yields CDR1 SEHNR and CDR2 FQNEAQ (reference sequence). V was pared by 3 bases and J by 10 bases, with 13 bases between. This CDR3 spans 13 amino acids.

CDR3 protein: CSAPEGTYNEQYF. CDR3 DNA: TGCAGTGCCCCCGAGGGCACCTACAATGAGCAGTACTTC. The chain combines TRBV20-1 with TRBJ2-7, with TRBD2 as a possible D gene (5 bases). V was pared by 6 bases and J by 7 bases, with 19 bases between. The CDR3 runs 13 residues. The V gene's germline CDR1 is DFQATT and CDR2 SNEGSKA (reference sequence).

The chain has TRBV4-1 and TRBJ2-5, with TRBD2 matching 9 bases. With V trimmed by 1 base and J by 5 bases, 2 bases remained unmatched. Germline V gene data show CDR1 as MGHRA and CDR2 as YSYEKL. CDR3 length: 14 amino acids. CDR3 in DNA: TGCGCCAGCAGCCAAGTTACTAGCGGGGAGACCCAGTACTTC. Residues: CASSQVTSGETQYF.

The CDR3 reads CASSSGLVPEQFF. CDR3 nucleotide sequence: TGTGCCAGCAGCTCGGGACTAGTTCCTGAGCAGTTCTTC. The chain carries TRBV7-8 and TRBJ2-1, with 8 bases lining up with TRBD2. The germline V gene encodes CDR1 SGHVS and CDR2 FQNEAQ. With V trimmed by 4 bases and J by 9 bases, 5 bases remained unmatched. There are 13 residues in the CDR3.

This chain joins TRBV14 and TRBJ2-2; D remains ambiguous. Trimming left V 1 base short and J 3 bases short, with 9 bases between. Germline V gene data show CDR1 as SGHDN and CDR2 as FVKESK. CDR3 length equals 15 residues. The CDR3 DNA follows: TGTGCCAGCAGCCAAGTTAGGCAATACACCGGGGAGCTGTTTTTT. Translated, it gives CASSQVRQYTGELFF.

V and J are TRBV5-1 and TRBJ2-2; D gene uncertain. Germline V lookup: CDR1 SGHRS, CDR2 YFSETQ. Trimming removed 0 bases from V and 7 bases from J, with 10 bases in between. The CDR3 totals 14 residues. CDR3 nucleotide sequence: TGCGCCAGCAGCTTGGCTAGTTGGGACGGGGAGCTGTTTTTT. It yields the protein CASSLASWDGELFF. Complete variable domain (other parts from reference TRBV5-1 and TRBJ2-2): KAGVTQTPRYLIKTRGQQVTLSCSPISGHRSVSWYQQTPGQGLQFLFEYFSETQRNKGNFPGRFSGRQFSNSRSEMNVSTLELGDSALYLCASSLASWDGELFFGEGSRLTVL.

This clonotype was detected only once. V gene TRBV20-1 combines with J gene TRBJ2-7, with a possible D match to TRBD2 (5 bases). The length of the CDR3 is 15 residues. Germline lookup yields CDR1 DFQATT and CDR2 SNEGSKA (reference sequence). Trimming shortened V by 1 base and J by 0 bases, and 13 bases separated the two germline ends. The DNA of the CDR3 is TGCAGTGCTAGAGGGACCCGGGGTGCCTCCTACGAGCAGTACTTC. Translated, it gives CSARGTRGASYEQYF.

This clonotype was seen just once. Here the CDR3 DNA reads TGCAGTGCTAGGATCAGCGGCAGCGGTGAGACCCAGTACTTC. Translation gives CSARISGSGETQYF. The rearrangement joins TRBV20-1 to TRBJ2-5; the D gene is possibly TRBD2 (5 bases). The CDR3 sequence is 14 residues long. V dropped 3 bases and J dropped 5 bases, with 16 bases sitting between them. Germline-derived CDR1 and CDR2 are DFQATT and SNEGSKA (reference sequence).

This clonotype was seen a handful of times. The chain uses TRBV10-3 and TRBJ2-5; no reliable D call. Trimming left V 10 bases short and J 2 bases short, with 11 bases between. Germline-derived CDR1 and CDR2 are ENHRY and SYGVKD. The CDR3 loop spans 12 amino acids. CDR3 nucleotide sequence: TGTGCCACCCGTGGCGTACAAGAGACCCAGTACTTC. Protein product: CATRGVQETQYF.

This clonotype was seen ten or more times. The V call is TRBV9, the J call TRBJ2-3; the D is unclear. Deletions cut 0 bases from V and 2 bases from J, with 13 bases between. Germline V gene sequence: CDR1 SGDLS, CDR2 YYNGEE. This CDR3 spans 16 amino acids. The DNA of the CDR3 is TGTGCCAGCAGCGTAGGCGTAGAGGTTGACACAGATACGCAGTATTTT. It specifies CASSVGVEVDTDTQYF.

This clonotype was seen only a few times. The rearrangement links TRBV20-1 to TRBJ2-3, with TRBD1 matching 7 bases. This CDR3 is 13 amino acids long. Germline V gene sequence: CDR1 DFQATT, CDR2 SNEGSKA (reference sequence). Germline trimming cut 3 bases from V and 3 bases from J; bases unmatched to any gene: 3. The CDR3 region is CSASVQGTDTQYF. The DNA of the CDR3 is TGCAGTGCTAGTGTACAGGGGACAGATACGCAGTATTTT.